The clone carrying this T cell receptor (beta chain) was counted between two and nine times. The time point was: late sampling 161 to 241 days after vaccination in three convalescent patients. PCR positivity was dated March to December 2020, before US Alpha, Beta and Delta variants. Via MiXCR, TCRdb re-called the PCR reads, giving one row per CDR3 protein. The sample shows about 28,000 distinct CDR3 sequences, around 50% of them seen only once. These data are taken from a study of vaccination and CD4 T cells after COVID-19. Across the study: Participants were administered two doses of either the BNT162b2 or the mRNA-1273 vaccine.

CDR1 is MNHEY, CDR2 SVGAGI, per germline. The CDR3 has 17 amino acids. J lost 5 bases, V lost 4 bases, and 11 bases had no gene match. This receptor was taken from a human donor who had recovered from COVID-19. The V call is TRBV6-5, the J call TRBJ2-5, with 12 nucleotides matching TRBD2. The sample consisted of CD4+ T cells from blood, taken about 7 months after SARS-CoV-2 vaccination. The CDR3 is CASSFRASGRAGETQYF. The CDR3 DNA is TGTGCCAGCAGTTTCCGGGCTAGCGGGAGGGCCGGGGAGACCCAGTACTTC.